Only one count was recorded for the clone carrying this T cell receptor (beta chain). This sample stems from a study of blood T cell repertoires in COVID-19. Study background: The United States, Italy and Spain were the sources of the acute and convalescent COVID-19 samples.

Profiled with immunoSEQ multiplex PCR; TCRdb holds only in-frame clones, not every one. The repertoire holds around 150,000 clones, with 76% as singletons. CDR1 and CDR2 (germline): SGHTA, FQGTGA. J lost 6 bases, V lost 6 bases, and 9 bases had no gene match. The CDR3 extends over 15 amino acids. Sequencing was carried out using peripheral blood. This receptor was obtained from a man between 60 and 75 years old with acute or convalescent COVID-19. The chain couples TRBV7-3 to TRBJ2-2; TRBD2 agrees at 8 bases. The CDR3 DNA sequence: TGTGCCAGCAGGCCGGGACTAGACGAATCCGGGGAGCTGTTTTTT. It translates to CASRPGLDESGELFF.